This TCR beta chain was recorded in a study of identical twins (dated by TCRdb to 2016 to 2018). For the study in its entirety: To test whether fetal clonotypes persist, the study used deep sequencing on TCR alpha and beta repertoires from monozygotic twins, unrelated adults of various ages, and cord blood. To rule out contamination, the twin experiments were replicated at different times with different library preparation protocols.

Library prep was done by 5' RACE. The reads were generated on an Illumina HiSeq 2000. Template switching added a universal primer binding site, and the final cDNA carried a unique molecular identifier that allowed TCR cDNA molecules to be counted accurately. Specific primers in the conserved constant-segment region were used to synthesize first-strand cDNA for the TCR alpha and beta chains. To control for contamination, every cDNA library carried two barcodes: a SMART-Mk sample barcode plus Illumina barcodes. TruSeq adapter sequences along with Illumina sample barcodes were introduced in two successive PCR steps. The TCR alpha and beta cDNA libraries were sequenced on the Illumina HiSeq platform using custom primers. In the original analysis: MiGEC processed the raw reads to extract unique molecular identifiers, while MiXCR was used to determine the CDR3 positions. For each individual, recombination models were inferred using an EM algorithm with the repgenHMM and IGoR tools. The analysis of shared clonotypes was done with the tcR package in R, with sharing normalized by the product of cloneset sizes. To study raw recombination free of thymic and clonal selection effects, out-of-frame nonproductive sequences were analyzed. In-frame beta chains were kept once TCRdb had trimmed the public reads at Q25 with fastp and called clones with MiXCR. CDR3 protein duplicates are merged, each entry listing the most common genes and DNA. TCRdb's processing, not the authors' own work, is the source of the V and J calls. For this sample the table gives 500,000 to 650,000 distinct CDR3 sequences, of which approximately 20% were detected only once. Approximately 0.5% of the sample lies in the top ten.

This clonotype was seen a few times. It has no known antigen specificity. No base quality information exists; no much larger clone differs at one position. The CDR3 spans 15 residues, from the cysteine through the phenylalanine. The entry retains the CDR3 DNA only, 45 bases that are in frame from base 1. The germline V gene (reference sequence) gives CDR1 as SEHNR and CDR2 as FQNEAQ. Cut back by 5 bases and 1 base, the V and J ends lie 13 bases apart. Every donor was a healthy Caucasian. The twin cohort comprised three pairs of female monozygotic twins, all aged about 18 to 29 years. CD4+ and CD8+ T cell populations were isolated with positive isolation kits from Invitrogen. Overall results and qualifications from the work: Out-of-frame TCR alpha sequences shared between twins showed an excess of low generation-probability sequences compared with coincidental sharing between unrelated individuals. Invariant T cells such as MAIT and iNKT could partly confound zero-insertion analyses, though diverse VJ usage argued against this for most clonotypes. Recombination models systematically underestimated out-of-frame TCR alpha sharing in monozygotic twins but agreed with sharing between unrelated individuals. Excess twin sharing in beta out-of-frame sequences was weaker because fewer shared sequences lowered the signal-to-noise ratio. Fewer insertions were carried by abundant cord blood beta clonotypes, a similar but weaker trend appeared in young adult naive repertoires, and no such trend appeared in memory repertoires. Because the same donors could not be followed over many years, the conclusions depended on cross-sectional statistical analysis.

This same sample was also part of a study on yellow fever vaccine responses in identical twins. As the second publication notes: The T cell response to vaccination in identical twins was reported by the authors to appear partly convergent and partly personalized. In the study, vaccine-responding T cell clones were precisely tracked in identical twins.

The receptor's source is a woman under 30 in good health. The rearrangement combines TRBV7-9 with TRBJ2-3; TRBD2 could be the D gene, as 5 bases match. Sequencing was performed on CD4+ T cells sorted from blood. The nucleotide sequence reads TGTGCCAGCAGCGTACGGGGATTAGGCACAGATACGCAGTATTTT. It is translated as CASSVRGLGTDTQYF.